The sample holds many counts of the clone carrying this T cell receptor beta chain. Each CDR3 protein gets one entry after TCRdb re-called the reads with MiXCR. This sample has some 300,000 distinct CDR3 sequences, with about 9.1% found just once. This entry is derived from a study of T cell repertoires in cytomegalovirus infection. The receptor was derived from a human donor in good health (CMV status not recorded). Some clones in this sample may be carry-over from other donors' samples. Sequences were obtained from PBMCs.

The CDR3: CASSPRMRGLGAFF. DNA for the CDR3: TGTGCCAGCAGCCCCAGAATGAGGGGCTTGGGAGCTTTCTTT. The chain recombines TRBV14 with TRBJ1-1; D might be TRBD1 (5 bases). CDR1 and CDR2 (germline): SGHDN, FVKESK. This CDR3 region has 14 residues. V was clipped by 4 bases and J by 10 bases, with 19 bases between them.